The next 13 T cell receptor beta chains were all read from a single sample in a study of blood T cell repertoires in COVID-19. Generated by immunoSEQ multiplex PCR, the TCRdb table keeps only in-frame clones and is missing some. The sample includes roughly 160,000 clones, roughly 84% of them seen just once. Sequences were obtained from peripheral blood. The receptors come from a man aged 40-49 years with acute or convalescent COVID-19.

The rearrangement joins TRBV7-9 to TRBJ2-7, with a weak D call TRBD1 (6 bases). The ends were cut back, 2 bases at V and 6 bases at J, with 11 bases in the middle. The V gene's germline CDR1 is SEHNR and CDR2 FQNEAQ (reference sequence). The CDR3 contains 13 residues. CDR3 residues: CASSLQGMGEQYF. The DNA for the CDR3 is TGTGCCAGCAGCTTACAGGGGATGGGCGAGCAGTACTTC.

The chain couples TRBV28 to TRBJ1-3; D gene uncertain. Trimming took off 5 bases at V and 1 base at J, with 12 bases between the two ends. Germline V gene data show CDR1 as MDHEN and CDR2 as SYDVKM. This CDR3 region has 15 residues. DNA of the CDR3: TGTGCCAGCAGTCCGGAGGATTTGTCTGGAAACACCATATATTTT. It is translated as CASSPEDLSGNTIYF.

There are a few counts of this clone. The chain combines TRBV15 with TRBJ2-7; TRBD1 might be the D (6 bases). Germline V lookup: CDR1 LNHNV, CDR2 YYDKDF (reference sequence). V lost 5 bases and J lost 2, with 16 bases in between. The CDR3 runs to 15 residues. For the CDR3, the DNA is TGTGCCACCAGCGACTCTCACAGGGACCCCTACGAGCAGTACTTC. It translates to CATSDSHRDPYEQYF.

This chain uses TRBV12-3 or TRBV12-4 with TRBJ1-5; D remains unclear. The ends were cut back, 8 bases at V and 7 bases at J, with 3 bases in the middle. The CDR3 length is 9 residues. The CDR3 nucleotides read TGTGCCAGCGGCCAGCCCCAGCATTTT. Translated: CASGQPQHF.

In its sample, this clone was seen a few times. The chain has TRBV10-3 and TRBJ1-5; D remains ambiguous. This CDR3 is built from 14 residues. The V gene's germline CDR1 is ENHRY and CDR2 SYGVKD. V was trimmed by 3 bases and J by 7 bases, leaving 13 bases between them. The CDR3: CAISDDGLRQPQHF. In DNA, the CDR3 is TGTGCCATCAGTGATGACGGGTTGCGACAGCCCCAGCATTTT.

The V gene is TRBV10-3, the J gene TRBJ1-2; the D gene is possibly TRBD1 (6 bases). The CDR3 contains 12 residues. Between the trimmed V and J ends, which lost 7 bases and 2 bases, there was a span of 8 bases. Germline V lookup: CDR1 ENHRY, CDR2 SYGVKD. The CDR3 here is CAITGANYGYTF. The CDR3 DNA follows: TGTGCCATCACAGGGGCCAACTATGGCTACACCTTC.

CDR3 loop: CASSPDSSYEQYF. The CDR3 DNA sequence: TGTGCCAGCAGCCCGGACAGCTCCTACGAGCAGTACTTC. V gene TRBV5-6 combines with J gene TRBJ2-7; maybe TRBD1 (6 bases). Germline V CDR1 and CDR2: SGHDT, YYEEEE. The CDR3 has 13 amino acids. The V gene lost 4 bases and the J gene lost 0 bases, with 8 bases spanning the gap.

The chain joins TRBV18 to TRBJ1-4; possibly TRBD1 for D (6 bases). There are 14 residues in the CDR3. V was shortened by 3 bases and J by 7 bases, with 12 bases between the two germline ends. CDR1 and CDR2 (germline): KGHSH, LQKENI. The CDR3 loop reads CASSPPGGGEKLFF. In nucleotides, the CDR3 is TGTGCCAGCTCACCTCCTGGGGGCGGTGAAAAACTGTTTTTT.

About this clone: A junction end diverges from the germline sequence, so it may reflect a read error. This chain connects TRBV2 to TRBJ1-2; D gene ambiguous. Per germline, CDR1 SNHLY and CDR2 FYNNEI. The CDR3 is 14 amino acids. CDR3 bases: TGTGCCAGCACTGAACGGAGACCTAACTATGGCTACACCTTC. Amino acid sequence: CASTERRPNYGYTF.

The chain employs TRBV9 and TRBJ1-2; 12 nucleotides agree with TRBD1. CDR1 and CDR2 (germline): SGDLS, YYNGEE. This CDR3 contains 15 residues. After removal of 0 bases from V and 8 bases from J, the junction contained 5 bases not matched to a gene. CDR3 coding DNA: TGTGCCAGCAGCGTAGGGGGGACAGGGGGCGAAGGCTACACCTTC. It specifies CASSVGGTGGEGYTF.

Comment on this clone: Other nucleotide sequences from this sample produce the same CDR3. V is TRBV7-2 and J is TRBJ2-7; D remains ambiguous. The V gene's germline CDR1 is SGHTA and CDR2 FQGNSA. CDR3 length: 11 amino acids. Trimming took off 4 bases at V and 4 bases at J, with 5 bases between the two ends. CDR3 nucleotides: TGTGCCAGCAGCTCATTGTACGAGCAGTACTTC. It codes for CASSSLYEQYF.

In nucleotides, the CDR3 is TGTGCCAGCAGCTTAATGGGGCAGGGGGTGTATGAGCAGTTCTTC. It specifies CASSLMGQGVYEQFF. The chain has TRBV7-2 and TRBJ2-1; 7 nucleotides match TRBD1. J gave up 8 bases and V 2 bases, and 9 bases lay outside the gene matches. CDR1 SGHTA and CDR2 FQGNSA come from the germline V gene. The CDR3 has 15 amino acids.

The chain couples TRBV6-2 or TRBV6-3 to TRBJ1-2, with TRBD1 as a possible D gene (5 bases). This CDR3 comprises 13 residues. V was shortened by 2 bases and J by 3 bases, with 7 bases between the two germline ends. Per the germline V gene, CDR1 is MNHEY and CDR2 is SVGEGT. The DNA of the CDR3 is TGTGCCAGCAGTTACACGGGGGACTATGGCTACACCTTC. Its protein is CASSYTGDYGYTF.